Included here is one T cell receptor (beta chain) sequence, with context. Antigen specificity is unknown. These data are taken from a study of beta chain features in type 1 diabetes. Study results and caveats: Significant though moderate, a shortening of TCRB CDR3s appeared in all four CD4+ subsets of Type 1 diabetes patients. Patients' naive, central memory and regulatory TCRB repertoires appeared more alike than those of healthy donors.

CDR1 ENHRY and CDR2 SYGVKD come from the germline V gene. This CDR3 contains 14 residues. The junction had 8 bases not matched to a gene; V was cut back by 8 bases and J by 5 bases. Expressed TCRB transcripts were sequenced because the isolated RNA had all been reverse transcribed beforehand. The data were produced by immunoSEQ multiplex PCR, yet TCRdb's version contains in-frame clones alone and is incomplete. Among about 710,000 clones, around an eighth were seen once, and the ten largest hold 0.03% to 0.04%. This TCR was sampled from a man between 18 and 35 years old with type 1 diabetes. Sequences were obtained from naive CD4+ T cells from blood. The chain joins TRBV10-3 to TRBJ2-2; 7 bases match TRBD1. CDR3 nucleotides: TGTGCCATCGGGGCCACAGGGGAGACCGGGGAGCTGTTTTTT. Translating it yields CAIGATGETGELFF.